These T cell receptor beta chains were read from a single sample in a study of regulatory T cells in long-lasting Graves disease. TCRdb re-called the multiplex PCR reads with MiXCR, one entry per CDR3 protein. Found here are approximately 490,000 distinct CDR3 sequences, 15% to 20% of them singletons; the top ten hold 10% to 15%. These data were also filed under a second study, of T cells in Graves' hyperthyroidism and ophthalmopathy.

The input for sequencing was peripheral blood mononuclear cells (PBMCs), taken at new diagnosis, from a patient treated with antithyroid drugs. All receptors come from a man in his forties or fifties with Graves disease. Both conserved end residues are part of each CDR3.

TRBV15 CATSERSWGDTQYF
TRBV5-1 CASSLAGWAHEQYF
TRBV27 CASRQGDYNEQFF
TRBV28 CASSIPLGVGETQYF
TRBV28 CASSLLAGVQETQYF
TRBV11-3 CASSEGLGRRSYEQYF
TRBV18 CASSSFAANSYEQYF
TRBV10-3 CAIRAAAVYGYTF
TRBV2 CASTSGIDGGELFF
TRBV11-2 CASSLDNFDEKLFF
TRBV3-1 CASSPTGLAGGTYNEQFF
TRBV20-1 CSARDLQGVIIEQFF
TRBV5-1 CASSKRTGADTQYF
TRBV9 CASSAGDRPNTEAFF
TRBV12-3/TRBV12-4 CASGDREANEQFF
TRBV7-2 CASSFGLVETQYF
TRBV10-2 CAIGATGYNEQFF
TRBV27 CASSRRGGTSAYEQYF
TRBV4-1 CASSQVGGFGQFF
TRBV10-3 CAIRGGQAETQYF
TRBV20-1 CSAKPSAGLGETQYF
TRBV19 CASSRSFQETQYF
TRBV27 CASRETSGRSSYNEQFF
TRBV12-3/TRBV12-4 CASSPDRISGNTIYF
TRBV7-8 CASSFPGRGAEQFF
TRBV20-1 CSARVRGGGNTGELFF
TRBV30 CAWSVGGPTSGANVLTF
TRBV6-1 CASSNRRISSGANVLTF
TRBV7-9 CASSFRDLPTYEQYF
TRBV28 CASSFRDWTYEQYF
TRBV2 CASGDSVRLQNEQFF
TRBV28 CASSKQEPTYGYTF
TRBV6-1 CASSSLTGDTEAFF
TRBV20-1 CSALAGVGYNEQFF
TRBV6-1 CASSEAIGRSEQYF
TRBV19 CASFTGTSYEQFF
TRBV12-3/TRBV12-4 CASAQQGVRANEQFF
TRBV7-9 CASSLYYPGTDTQYF
TRBV2 CAIYSRQGTASGNEQFF
TRBV20-1 CSAPTESNQPQHF
TRBV28 CATQGSIYEQYF
TRBV12-3/TRBV12-4 CASSLVSRTYEQYF
TRBV9 CASSVGTVPSGNTIYF
TRBV9 CASQSYNEQFF
TRBV2 CASSESPGRETQYF
TRBV5-4 CASTREGRNTGELFF
TRBV28 CASSSPIFNEQFF
TRBV7-3 CASSSRVVGADTQYF
TRBV6-1 CAITGLSSYNEQFF
TRBV5-1 CASSPGTGTETQYF
TRBV19 CASSPRSSGRVNEQFF
TRBV4-2 CASSQRTSGSRETQYF
TRBV24-1 CATSDQPTGPSEQFF
TRBV12-3/TRBV12-4 CASSLADWPSGENTGELFF
TRBV27 CASSPLGLSGNTIYF
TRBV11-2 CASSPTPLESEQFF
TRBV20-1 CSARGGLGREQFF
TRBV7-9 CASSFQAEQYF
TRBV6-2/TRBV6-3 CASSYPPNEQYF
TRBV12-3/TRBV12-4 CASSLGVGLAGWGEQFF